These T cell receptor beta chains were read from a single sample in a study of T cells expressing NK-cell markers. TCRdb re-called the 5' RACE reads; one entry per CDR3 protein, DNA not given. The table gives approximately 380,000 distinct CDR3 sequences; the top ten clones make up roughly 5.2% of it. Sequenced material: blood T cells: a sorted CD56 or NKG2C T cell subset, CD4+ or CD8+ T cells, or bulk PBMC T cells (not recorded which). The source is a man aged 18-75 years in good health. Each CDR3 is given with its conserved first and last residue.

CDR3 length: 15
J gene: TRBJ1-6
V gene: TRBV4-1
CDR3 protein: CASSQARGHNSPLHF

CDR3 length: 15
J gene: TRBJ2-3
V gene: TRBV5-4
CDR3 protein: CASNLAGLGTDTQYF

CDR3 length: 13
J gene: TRBJ2-5
V gene: TRBV2
CDR3 protein: CASSEAHRETQYF

CDR3 length: 14
J gene: TRBJ2-2
V gene: TRBV7-2
CDR3 protein: CASTRKRGAGELFF

CDR3 length: 13
J gene: TRBJ1-4
V gene: TRBV2
CDR3 protein: CASAAGSNEKLFF

CDR3 length: 14
J gene: TRBJ1-5
V gene: TRBV24-1
CDR3 protein: CATSDGTGGQPQHF

CDR3 length: 13
J gene: TRBJ2-1
V gene: TRBV11-2
CDR3 protein: CASSLVEYGEQFF

CDR3 length: 13
J gene: TRBJ2-1
V gene: TRBV30
CDR3 protein: CAWSVGHYNEQFF

CDR3 length: 15
J gene: TRBJ2-3
V gene: TRBV4-1
CDR3 protein: CASSPGLAGAGAQYF

CDR3 length: 14
J gene: TRBJ1-1
V gene: TRBV12-3/TRBV12-4
CDR3 protein: CASSFGIKEAEAFF

CDR3 length: 15
J gene: TRBJ2-7
V gene: TRBV20-1
CDR3 protein: CSALIAGGSSYEQYF

CDR3 length: 14
J gene: TRBJ2-7
V gene: TRBV30
CDR3 protein: CAWRMTGGRYEQYF

CDR3 length: 15
J gene: TRBJ2-1
V gene: TRBV6-1
CDR3 protein: CASSRQGRDYNEQFF

CDR3 length: 16
J gene: TRBJ2-3
V gene: TRBV19
CDR3 protein: CASSIGSGGRVDTQYF

CDR3 length: 16
J gene: TRBJ1-4
V gene: TRBV28
CDR3 protein: CASSFSGAKGNEKLFF

CDR3 length: 16
J gene: TRBJ1-5
V gene: TRBV27
CDR3 protein: CASSLLGQGGNQPQHF

CDR3 length: 13
J gene: TRBJ1-2
V gene: TRBV28
CDR3 protein: CASSLDQGIGYTF

CDR3 length: 17
J gene: TRBJ2-2
V gene: TRBV4-2
CDR3 protein: CASSPIGTRDSTGELFF

CDR3 length: 15
J gene: TRBJ2-1
V gene: TRBV11-2
CDR3 protein: CASSSGGGGYNEQFF

CDR3 length: 15
J gene: TRBJ2-6
V gene: TRBV11-2
CDR3 protein: CASSWTVSGANVLTF

CDR3 length: 14
J gene: TRBJ2-7
V gene: TRBV2
CDR3 protein: CARSRAGGIYEQYF

CDR3 length: 14
J gene: TRBJ2-2
V gene: TRBV2
CDR3 protein: CASKASGSTGELFF

CDR3 length: 11
J gene: TRBJ1-2
V gene: TRBV29-1
CDR3 protein: CSVGGTYGYTF

CDR3 length: 16
J gene: TRBJ2-1
V gene: TRBV5-1
CDR3 protein: CASSLSGTGVQYEQFF

CDR3 length: 15
J gene: TRBJ2-3
V gene: TRBV7-8
CDR3 protein: CASSFSGGGTDTQYF

CDR3 length: 14
J gene: TRBJ2-2
V gene: TRBV10-3
CDR3 protein: CATSQTANTGELFF

CDR3 length: 14
J gene: TRBJ2-7
V gene: TRBV3-1
CDR3 protein: CASSPWAGNDEQYF

CDR3 length: 15
J gene: TRBJ2-1
V gene: TRBV18
CDR3 protein: CASSLSGIHGDEQFF

CDR3 length: 18
J gene: TRBJ2-7
V gene: TRBV2
CDR3 protein: CASSEYRAGAPSSYEQYF

CDR3 length: 14
J gene: TRBJ1-5
V gene: TRBV7-8
CDR3 protein: CASSLTDRDQPQHF

CDR3 length: 13
J gene: TRBJ2-7
V gene: TRBV21-1
CDR3 protein: CASRKGGSYEQYF

CDR3 length: 14
J gene: TRBJ1-6
V gene: TRBV20-1
CDR3 protein: CSARQGTANSPLHF

CDR3 length: 17
J gene: TRBJ2-3
V gene: TRBV20-1
CDR3 protein: CSARVLTSGGSTDTQYF

CDR3 length: 14
J gene: TRBJ2-3
V gene: TRBV5-1
CDR3 protein: CASRKQGAPDTQYF

CDR3 length: 15
J gene: TRBJ1-3
V gene: TRBV12-3/TRBV12-4
CDR3 protein: CASRERDISGNTIYF

CDR3 length: 13
J gene: TRBJ2-1
V gene: TRBV24-1
CDR3 protein: CATGEVTHNEQFF

CDR3 length: 14
J gene: TRBJ1-5
V gene: TRBV6-2/TRBV6-3
CDR3 protein: CASSYGSRWQPQHF